Listed here are 29 T cell receptor beta chains from one sample, sequenced in a study of shared T cell receptors in the human thymus. The assay was immunoSEQ multiplex PCR, and TCRdb's table has in-frame clones only and misses some. The sample lists under 850,000 clones; approximately 87% were seen once. This sample was also put to use in a study of human thymus T cells.

The specimen sequenced was thymocytes. These receptors all stem from a boy under three years old with a congenital heart defect.

The V gene is TRBV5-1, the J gene TRBJ1-2; 9 bases align to TRBD1. CDR3 length: 15 residues. CDR1 is SGHRS and CDR2 is YFSETQ in the germline V gene. Trimming at V came to 3 bases and at J to 0 bases, leaving 3 bases not matched to a gene. The CDR3 nucleotides are TGCGCCAGCAGCTCCCGGACAGGGGCTAACTATGGCTACACCTTC. It translates to CASSSRTGANYGYTF.

This clone was picked up one time. The DNA for the CDR3 is TGTGCCACCGCACCCTACCAAAACATTCAGTACTTC. Protein sequence: CATAPYQNIQYF. J is TRBJ2-4 and V is TRBV7-9; the D is unclear. Deletions cut 10 bases from V and 5 bases from J, with 12 bases between. Germline V gene data show CDR1 as SEHNR and CDR2 as FQNEAQ (reference sequence). This CDR3 has 12 amino acids.

V is TRBV11-2 and J is TRBJ2-5; D gene uncertain. Germline assignment: CDR1 SGHAT and CDR2 FQNNGV. This CDR3 contains 13 residues. The V end was cut by 5 bases, the J end by 0 bases, with 7 bases between. The CDR3 DNA sequence: TGTGCCAGCAGCCCTGAGTACCAAGAGACCCAGTACTTC. Translated, it gives CASSPEYQETQYF.

The rearrangement links TRBV5-4 to TRBJ2-5; 10 nucleotides match TRBD1. Germline lookup yields CDR1 SGHNT and CDR2 YYREEE (reference sequence). This CDR3 is 17 amino acids long. The V gene end was trimmed by 4 bases and the J gene end by 5 bases; junction bases not matched to a gene: 14. As DNA, the CDR3 is TGTGCCAGCAGCAAAAAAAACCGGGACAGGGGAAAGGAGACCCAGTACTTC. It is translated as CASSKKNRDRGKETQYF.

A remark on this clone: Other DNA sequences within the sample encode an identical CDR3. The J gene is TRBJ1-5, the V gene TRBV4-2, with D perhaps TRBD1 (5 bases). The CDR3 length is 14 residues. Germline CDR1 reads LGHNA; CDR2 reads YNFKEQ. V lost 2 bases and J 3 bases, leaving 8 bases between the germline ends. The CDR3 DNA is TGTGCCAGCAGCCAACAGGGCCTCAATCAGCCCCAGCATTTT. As protein: CASSQQGLNQPQHF.

The chain employs TRBV28 and TRBJ2-2; D is ambiguous. The CDR3 is made up of 15 amino acids. Trimming stripped 0 bases from V and 3 bases from J, with 8 bases between. CDR1 is MDHEN and CDR2 is SYDVKM in the germline V gene. This CDR3 is CASSLCVGHTGELFF. CDR3 DNA sequence: TGTGCCAGCAGTTTATGTGTGGGCCACACCGGGGAGCTGTTTTTT.

This chain links TRBV9 with TRBJ2-7; TRBD2 agrees at 7 bases. Germline values: CDR1 SGDLS, CDR2 YYNGEE. The V gene end was trimmed by 0 bases and the J gene end by 6 bases; junction bases not matched to a gene: 6. This CDR3 contains 14 residues. CDR3 residues: CASSVGSGGSEQYF. Written as DNA, the CDR3 is TGTGCCAGCAGCGTAGGGTCGGGCGGGAGCGAGCAGTACTTC.

The chain links TRBV7-9 to TRBJ2-7, with 7 bases aligning to TRBD2. The CDR3 loop spans 18 amino acids. The V gene end was trimmed by 7 bases and the J gene end by 3 bases; junction bases not matched to a gene: 21. The germline V gene encodes CDR1 SEHNR and CDR2 FQNEAQ (reference sequence). CDR3 in amino acids: CASNWATSISHTHYEQYF. The CDR3 DNA follows: TGTGCCAGCAATTGGGCGACTAGCATCTCCCATACTCACTACGAGCAGTACTTC.

The chain uses TRBV7-4 and TRBJ1-5; tentative D call: TRBD1 (5 bases). Trimming stripped 11 bases from V and 5 bases from J, with 28 bases between. Germline V lookup: CDR1 SGHVT, CDR2 SQSDAQ. The length of the CDR3 is 17 residues. The CDR3 protein is CARIVGQGRNRDQPQHF. CDR3 DNA: TGTGCCCGAATAGTGGGGCAGGGTAGGAATAGGGATCAGCCCCAGCATTTT.

The rearrangement uses TRBV7-6 and TRBJ1-1; D is uncertain. CDR1 and CDR2 (germline): SGHVS, FNYEAQ. The CDR3 spans 13 residues. Trimming left V 5 bases short and J 1 base short, with 8 bases between. The chain's CDR3 is CASSRSENTEAFF. CDR3 DNA: TGTGCCAGCAGCCGTAGTGAGAACACTGAAGCTTTCTTT.

The chain is built from TRBV27 and TRBJ2-7, with D possibly being TRBD2 (6 bases). V was cut by 10 bases and J by 1 base, with 11 bases left in between. From germline, CDR1 is MNHEY and CDR2 SMNVEV (reference sequence). This CDR3 comprises 12 residues. CDR3 DNA sequence: TGTGCCACCTCGGCGGGGTCCTACGAGCAGTACTTC. Its translation: CATSAGSYEQYF.

The rearrangement uses TRBV5-1 and TRBJ2-2, with 9 positions matching TRBD1. This CDR3 has 15 residues. Germline-derived CDR1 and CDR2 are SGHRS and YFSETQ. The trim removed 4 bases at V and 13 bases at J, leaving 14 bases unmatched. The CDR3 is CASSEQQGARWRLFF. The DNA of the CDR3 is TGCGCCAGCAGCGAACAACAGGGGGCGCGGTGGCGGCTGTTTTTT.

The V gene is TRBV28, the J gene TRBJ2-1; 8 bases agree with TRBD2. This CDR3 has 15 amino acids. Germline V gene sequence: CDR1 MDHEN, CDR2 SYDVKM. J was trimmed by 9 bases and V by 4 bases; bases with no gene match: 11. The CDR3 sequence: CASSSSPLAGIEQFF. The DNA of the CDR3 is TGTGCCAGCAGTTCTTCCCCTTTAGCGGGGATTGAGCAGTTCTTC.

This chain's CDR3 is CASSPGGREGLREQFF. The CDR3 DNA reads as TGTGCCAGCAGTCCCGGGGGGCGGGAGGGCCTTCGTGAGCAGTTCTTC. The rearrangement joins TRBV27 to TRBJ2-1; 9 nucleotides match TRBD2. In germline, CDR1 is MNHEY, CDR2 SMNVEV (reference sequence). The ends lost 5 bases at V and 9 bases at J; junction bases unmatched: 14. This CDR3 is 16 amino acids long.

The genes are TRBV6-6 and TRBJ1-4, with a weak D call TRBD1 (5 bases). CDR3 length: 15 residues. Trimming left V 6 bases short and J 2 bases short, with 13 bases between. The germline gives CDR1 MNHNY, CDR2 SVGAGI (reference sequence). The CDR3 loop reads CASSPPGKTNEKLFF. The CDR3, as DNA: TGTGCCAGCAGCCCCCCAGGGAAGACTAATGAAAAACTGTTTTTT.

J is TRBJ2-7 and V is TRBV6-6; 8 bases map to TRBD2. V was clipped by 2 bases and J by 7 bases; unmatched bases: 10. The CDR3 runs 15 residues. The V gene's germline CDR1 is MNHNY and CDR2 SVGAGI (reference sequence). CDR3 nucleotide sequence: TGTGCCAGCAGTTACGGGGAGCGGGAGACGTGGGAGCAGTACTTC. This sequence encodes CASSYGERETWEQYF.

Here the CDR3 reads CASSQMGRGGSSNTGELFF. The CDR3 DNA is TGCGCCAGCAGCCAAATGGGGCGCGGCGGGAGTTCGAACACCGGGGAGCTGTTTTTT. J is TRBJ2-2 and V is TRBV4-3; 7 bases are a match to TRBD2. This CDR3 has 19 residues. Per germline, CDR1 LGHNA and CDR2 YSLEER. The junction had 12 bases not matched to a gene; V was cut back by 2 bases and J by 0 bases.

The chain employs TRBV27 and TRBJ1-4, with D uncertain. The V and J ends lost 3 bases and 7 bases respectively, with 18 bases between them. Germline V gene sequence: CDR1 MNHEY, CDR2 SMNVEV (reference sequence). The CDR3 is 16 amino acids. CDR3 sequence reads: CASSLIFGSEGEKLFF. The CDR3 DNA reads as TGTGCCAGCAGTTTGATTTTTGGTAGTGAGGGTGAAAAACTGTTTTTT. The full variable domain, in which reference TRBV27 and TRBJ1-4 provide the parts outside the CDR3, is EAQVTQNPRYLITVTGKKLTVTCSQNMNHEYMSWYRQDPGLGLRQIYYSMNVEVTDKGDVPEGYKVSRKEKRNFPLILESPSPNQTSLYFCASSLIFGSEGEKLFFGSGTQLSVL.

This clone occurred a few times. V gene TRBV16 combines with J gene TRBJ2-7; D is possibly TRBD1 (5 bases). The CDR3 is made up of 13 amino acids. The germline CDR1 and CDR2 sequences are KGHSY and FQNENV. The ends were cut back, 0 bases at V and 6 bases at J, with 9 bases in the middle. For the CDR3, the DNA is TGTGCCAGCAGCCAATCCGGCAGGGCCGAGCAGTACTTC. It is translated as CASSQSGRAEQYF.

This chain joins TRBV19 and TRBJ2-1; D might be TRBD2 (6 bases). The germline V and J ends were trimmed by 5 bases and 7 bases, with 24 bases remaining between them. Germline-derived CDR1 and CDR2 are LNHDA and SQIVND (reference sequence). This CDR3 is 17 amino acids long. In DNA, the CDR3 is TGTGCCAGTAGTTCGTCCGAGGGGAGGAGACGAGGGAATGAGCAGTTCTTC. Residues: CASSSSEGRRRGNEQFF.

This chain joins TRBV4-1 and TRBJ1-4; TRBD1 is a possible D gene (6 bases). The germline V and J ends were trimmed by 4 bases and 1 base, with 10 bases remaining between them. CDR1 is MGHRA, CDR2 YSYEKL, per germline. The CDR3 loop spans 15 amino acids. CDR3: CASSLRQETNEKLFF. The CDR3 DNA sequence: TGCGCCAGCAGCCTACGACAGGAAACTAATGAAAAACTGTTTTTT.

This clone is a singleton in its sample. This CDR3 reads CASSFGARGPGTGELFF. The CDR3 region has the DNA TGTGCCAGCAGTTTCGGCGCGCGGGGCCCCGGCACCGGGGAGCTGTTTTTT. This rearrangement joins TRBV28 to TRBJ2-2; D is perhaps TRBD2 (6 bases). The germline V gene encodes CDR1 MDHEN and CDR2 SYDVKM. There are 17 residues in the CDR3. Trimming left V 3 bases short and J 4 bases short, with 18 bases between.

The chain joins TRBV4-1 to TRBJ1-2; TRBD1 aligns across 9 bases. V was pared by 2 bases and J by 4 bases, with 5 bases of the junction left unmatched. Per germline, CDR1 MGHRA and CDR2 YSYEKL. CDR3 length: 15 residues. CDR3 in amino acids: CASSQPGQGAYGYTF. In DNA, the CDR3 is TGCGCCAGCAGCCAACCGGGACAGGGAGCCTATGGCTACACCTTC.

The chain recombines TRBV28 with TRBJ1-4; D might be TRBD1 (6 bases). Trimming removed 7 bases from V and 0 bases from J, with 9 bases in between. The CDR3 is 14 residues long. CDR1 is MDHEN, CDR2 SYDVKM, per germline. The CDR3 coding sequence is TGTGCCAGCAAGGGGGAAACAACTAATGAAAAACTGTTTTTT. This translates into CASKGETTNEKLFF.

The rearrangement links TRBV4-3 to TRBJ2-5, with TRBD1 matching 9 bases. This CDR3 spans 15 amino acids. V lost 3 bases and J lost 3; bases outside the gene matches: 5. Germline values: CDR1 LGHNA, CDR2 YSLEER. CDR3 bases: TGCGCCAGCAGCCAGGAAGGGACAGGGAAAGAGACCCAGTACTTC. It specifies CASSQEGTGKETQYF.

The chain's CDR3 is CSVEQRPWADTQYF. The DNA for the CDR3 is TGCAGCGTTGAGCAGCGTCCCTGGGCAGATACGCAGTATTTT. This rearrangement joins TRBV29-1 to TRBJ2-3; D gene unclear. Trimming removed 3 bases from V and 4 bases from J, with 14 bases in between. CDR1 and CDR2 (germline): SQVTM, ANQGSEA. This CDR3 has 14 amino acids.

V and J are TRBV10-3 and TRBJ2-1, with D possibly being TRBD2 (5 bases). The germline V gene has CDR1 ENHRY and CDR2 SYGVKD. CDR3 length: 15 residues. The V end lost 2 bases, the J end lost 0 bases, and 8 bases lay between the germline ends. The CDR3 spells CAISEERLSYNEQFF. In DNA, the CDR3 is TGTGCCATCAGTGAGGAGCGGCTCTCCTACAATGAGCAGTTCTTC.

This rearrangement joins TRBV27 to TRBJ2-3, with 8 bases matching TRBD1. Germline lookup yields CDR1 MNHEY and CDR2 SMNVEV (reference sequence). This CDR3 has 19 amino acids. V shed 3 bases and J 0 bases; nucleotides not matched to a gene: 14. CDR3 sequence reads: CASSFCAPEGTGSTDTQYF. The CDR3 region has the DNA TGTGCCAGCAGTTTCTGCGCCCCGGAGGGGACAGGAAGCACAGATACGCAGTATTTT.

The V and J genes are TRBV12-5 and TRBJ2-5; 9 bases line up with TRBD1. This CDR3 is built from 17 residues. Unmatched junction bases numbered 11, after V lost 1 base and J lost 5 bases. Germline V gene data show CDR1 as LGHNT and CDR2 as FRNRAP. The CDR3 DNA sequence: TGTGCTAGTGGTTTGGGGTTAATTGGGACAGGGAATGAGACCCAGTACTTC. It is translated as CASGLGLIGTGNETQYF. The full variable domain, its missing parts supplied by reference TRBV12-5 and TRBJ2-5, is DARVTQTPRHKVTEMGQEVTMRCQPILGHNTVFWYRQTMMQGLELLAYFRNRAPLDDSGMPKDRFSAEMPDATLATLKIQPSEPRDSAVYFCASGLGLIGTGNETQYFGPGTRLLVL.